Listed here are 5 T cell receptor beta chains from one sample, sequenced in a study of regulatory T cells in long-lasting Graves disease. To make TCR beta libraries, researchers used iRepertoire HTBI primers and Arm-PCR of CDR3 regions. TCRdb independently ran MiXCR on the multiplex PCR reads; one entry per CDR3 protein. The repertoire has about 310,000 distinct CDR3 sequences, about 20% of them found once; the top ten carry about 36%. Described time point: newly diagnosed GD, antithyroid drugs for less than 3 months. PBMCs provided the RNA from which the TCR library was made. The sample here was peripheral blood mononuclear cells (PBMCs), taken at new diagnosis, from a patient treated with antithyroid drugs. These TCRs come from a female donor with Graves disease.

In this sample, this clonotype turned up many times. The chain links TRBV6-5 to TRBJ2-2; 7 nucleotides match TRBD2. Trimming at V came to 4 bases and at J to 3 bases, leaving 5 bases not matched to a gene. This CDR3 has 15 amino acids. Germline V lookup: CDR1 MNHEY, CDR2 SVGAGI. CDR3 sequence: CASSFLAVDTGELFF. The CDR3 coding sequence is TGTGCCAGCAGTTTTCTAGCGGTCGACACCGGGGAGCTGTTTTTT.

There are many counts of this clonotype. The CDR3 loop reads CASSGTPSSYEQYF. The CDR3 nucleotides are TGCGCCAGCAGTGGGACTCCTAGCTCCTACGAGCAGTACTTC. V gene TRBV10-2 combines with J gene TRBJ2-7, with TRBD2 as a possible D gene (5 bases). The CDR3 spans 14 residues. The V end was cut by 4 bases, the J end by 0 bases, with 10 bases between. Germline lookup yields CDR1 WSHSY and CDR2 SAAADI.

This chain uses TRBV28 with TRBJ2-7; the D gene is possibly TRBD2 (5 bases). Trimming stripped 4 bases from V and 3 bases from J, with 13 bases between. CDR3 length equals 14 residues. The germline V gene encodes CDR1 MDHEN and CDR2 SYDVKM. This chain's CDR3 is CASSSRTGYYEQYF. In nucleotides, the CDR3 is TGTGCCAGCAGTTCTCGGACTGGATACTACGAGCAGTACTTC.

This clonotype was seen many times. This sequence joins TRBV11-3 and TRBJ2-2; 7 nucleotides agree with TRBD2. J gave up 3 bases and V 5 bases, and 6 bases lay outside the gene matches. Germline V gene lookup returns CDR1 SGHNT and CDR2 YENEEA. The length of the CDR3 is 15 residues. CDR3 in amino acids: CASSDYGRDTGELFF. The CDR3 DNA is TGTGCCAGCAGCGACTATGGGAGGGACACCGGGGAGCTGTTTTTT.

The chain has TRBV12-5 and TRBJ2-5; either TRBD1 or TRBD2 may fit D (5 bases each). The end of the DNA aligns better with TRBJ2-1, so the J call may be wrong. The CDR3 sequence is 14 residues long. CDR1 and CDR2 from the germline V gene are LGHNT and FRNRAP. This CDR3 is CASGWGTLAGEQFF. The CDR3 bases are TGTGCTAGTGGTTGGGGGACCCTGGCTGGGGAGCAGTTCTTC.